This record looks at one TCR beta chain sequence and its context. Its matching antigen is unknown. These data belong to a study of regulatory T cells in long-lasting Graves disease. Specified time point: persistent/refractory GD, antithyroid drugs over 5 years with positive TRAb. RNA extracted from PBMCs served as the sequencing template. The peripheral blood volume drawn was about 10 milliliters, and it was collected into EDTA tubes. The V gene lost 3 bases and the J gene lost 8 bases, with 8 bases spanning the gap. The length of the CDR3 is 12 residues. Arm-PCR of CDR3 regions with iRepertoire HTBI primers generated TCR beta libraries. TCRdb independently ran MiXCR on the multiplex PCR reads; one entry per CDR3 protein. The profile shows more than 650,000 distinct CDR3 sequences, 30% of them singletons. Overall study results and limits: Newly diagnosed disease favored TRBV20-1 and TRBJ2-1 over persistent disease. Persistent Graves' patients had lower TCR diversity than newly diagnosed ones.

Sequenced here: peripheral blood mononuclear cells (PBMCs), sampled when the disease was refractory, from a patient treated with antithyroid drugs. The receptor was derived from a female donor with Graves disease. The chain employs TRBV12-3 or TRBV12-4 and TRBJ1-3; D gene ambiguous. CDR3 in amino acids: CASSFRVDTIYF. The CDR3 DNA sequence: TGTGCCAGCAGTTTCCGGGTAGACACCATATATTTT.